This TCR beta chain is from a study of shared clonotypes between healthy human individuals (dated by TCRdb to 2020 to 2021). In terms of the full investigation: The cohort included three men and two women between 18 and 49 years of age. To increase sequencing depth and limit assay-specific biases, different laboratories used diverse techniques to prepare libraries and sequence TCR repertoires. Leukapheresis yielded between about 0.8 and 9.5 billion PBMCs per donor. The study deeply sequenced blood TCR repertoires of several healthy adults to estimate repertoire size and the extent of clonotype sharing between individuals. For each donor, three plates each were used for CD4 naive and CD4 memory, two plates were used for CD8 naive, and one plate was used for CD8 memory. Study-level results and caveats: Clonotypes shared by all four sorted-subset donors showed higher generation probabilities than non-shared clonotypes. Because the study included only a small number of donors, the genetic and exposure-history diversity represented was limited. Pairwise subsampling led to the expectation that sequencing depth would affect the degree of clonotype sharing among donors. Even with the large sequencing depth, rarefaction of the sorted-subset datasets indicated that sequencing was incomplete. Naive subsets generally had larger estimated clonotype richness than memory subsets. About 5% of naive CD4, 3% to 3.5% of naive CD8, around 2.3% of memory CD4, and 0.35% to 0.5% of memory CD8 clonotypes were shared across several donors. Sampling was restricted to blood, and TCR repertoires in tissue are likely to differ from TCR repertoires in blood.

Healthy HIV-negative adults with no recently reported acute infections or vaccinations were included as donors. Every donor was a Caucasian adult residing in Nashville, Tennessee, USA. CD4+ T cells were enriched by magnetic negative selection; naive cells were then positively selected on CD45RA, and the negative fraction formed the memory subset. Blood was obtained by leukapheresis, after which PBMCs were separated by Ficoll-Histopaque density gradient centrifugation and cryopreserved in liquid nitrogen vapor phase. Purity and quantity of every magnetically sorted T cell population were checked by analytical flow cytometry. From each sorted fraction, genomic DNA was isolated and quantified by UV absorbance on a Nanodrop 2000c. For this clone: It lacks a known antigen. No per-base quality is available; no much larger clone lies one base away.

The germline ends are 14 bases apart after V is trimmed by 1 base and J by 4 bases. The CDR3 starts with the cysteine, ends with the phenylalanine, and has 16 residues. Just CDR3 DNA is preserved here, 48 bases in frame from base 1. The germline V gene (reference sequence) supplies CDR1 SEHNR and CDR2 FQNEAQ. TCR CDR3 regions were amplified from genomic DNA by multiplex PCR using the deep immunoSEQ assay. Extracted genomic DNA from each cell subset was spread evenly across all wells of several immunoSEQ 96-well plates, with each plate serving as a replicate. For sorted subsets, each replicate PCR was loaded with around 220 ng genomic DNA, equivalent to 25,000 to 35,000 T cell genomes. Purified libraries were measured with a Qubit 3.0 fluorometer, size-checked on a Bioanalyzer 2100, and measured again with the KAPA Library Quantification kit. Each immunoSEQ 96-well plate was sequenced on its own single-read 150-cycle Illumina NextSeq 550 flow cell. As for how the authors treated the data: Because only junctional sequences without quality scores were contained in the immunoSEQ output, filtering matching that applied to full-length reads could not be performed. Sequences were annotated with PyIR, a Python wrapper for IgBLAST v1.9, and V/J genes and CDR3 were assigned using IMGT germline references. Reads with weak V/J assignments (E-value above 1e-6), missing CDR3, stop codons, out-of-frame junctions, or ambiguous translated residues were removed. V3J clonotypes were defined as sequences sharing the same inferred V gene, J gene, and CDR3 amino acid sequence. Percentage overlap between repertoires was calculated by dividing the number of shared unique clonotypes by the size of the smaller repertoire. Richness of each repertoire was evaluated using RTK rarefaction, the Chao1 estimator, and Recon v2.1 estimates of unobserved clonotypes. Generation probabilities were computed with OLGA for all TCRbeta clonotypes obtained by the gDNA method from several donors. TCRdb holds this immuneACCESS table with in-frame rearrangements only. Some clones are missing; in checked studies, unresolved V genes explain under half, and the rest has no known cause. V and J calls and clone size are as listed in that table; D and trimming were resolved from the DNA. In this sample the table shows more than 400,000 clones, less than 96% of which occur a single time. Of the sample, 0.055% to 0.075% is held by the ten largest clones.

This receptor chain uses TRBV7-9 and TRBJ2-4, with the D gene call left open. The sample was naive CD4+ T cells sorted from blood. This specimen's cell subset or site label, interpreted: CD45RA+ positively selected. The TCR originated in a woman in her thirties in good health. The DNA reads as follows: TGTGCCAGCAGCTTAGAACGGGTTTTGGGGAAAAACATTCAGTACTTC. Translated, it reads CASSLERVLGKNIQYF.